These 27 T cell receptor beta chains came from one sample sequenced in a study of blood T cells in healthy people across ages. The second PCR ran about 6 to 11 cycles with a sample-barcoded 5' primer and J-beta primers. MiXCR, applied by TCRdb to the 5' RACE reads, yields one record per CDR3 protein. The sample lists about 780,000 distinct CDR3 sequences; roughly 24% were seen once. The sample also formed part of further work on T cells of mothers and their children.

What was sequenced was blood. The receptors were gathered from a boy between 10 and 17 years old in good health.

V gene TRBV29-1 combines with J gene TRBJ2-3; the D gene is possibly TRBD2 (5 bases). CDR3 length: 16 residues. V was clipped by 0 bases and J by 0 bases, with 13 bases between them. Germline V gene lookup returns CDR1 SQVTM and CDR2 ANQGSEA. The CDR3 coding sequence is TGCAGCGTTGAAGATAACCTAGCAGCAAGCACAGATACGCAGTATTTT. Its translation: CSVEDNLAASTDTQYF.

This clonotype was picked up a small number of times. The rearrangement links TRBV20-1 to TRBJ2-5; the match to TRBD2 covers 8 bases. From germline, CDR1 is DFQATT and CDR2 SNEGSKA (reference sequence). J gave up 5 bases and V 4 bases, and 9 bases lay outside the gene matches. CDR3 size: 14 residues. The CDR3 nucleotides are TGCAGTGCTAACACGGCGGGGGGCCGGGAGACCCAGTACTTC. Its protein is CSANTAGGRETQYF.

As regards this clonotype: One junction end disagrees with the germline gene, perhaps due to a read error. The CDR3 here is CSASRPQGENTEAFF. CDR3 nucleotides: TGCAGTGCTAGTCGCCCACAGGGGGAGAACACCGAAGCTTTCTTT. V usage is TRBV20-1 and J usage is TRBJ1-1; 8 bases line up with TRBD1. The CDR3 totals 15 residues. Germline lookup yields CDR1 DFQATT and CDR2 SNEGSKA (reference sequence).

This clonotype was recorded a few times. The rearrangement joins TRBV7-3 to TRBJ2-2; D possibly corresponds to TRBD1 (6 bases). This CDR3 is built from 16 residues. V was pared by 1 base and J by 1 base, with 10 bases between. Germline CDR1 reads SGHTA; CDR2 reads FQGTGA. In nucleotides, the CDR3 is TGTGCCAGCAGCTTAATGGGACAAAAGAACACCGGGGAGCTGTTTTTT. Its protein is CASSLMGQKNTGELFF.

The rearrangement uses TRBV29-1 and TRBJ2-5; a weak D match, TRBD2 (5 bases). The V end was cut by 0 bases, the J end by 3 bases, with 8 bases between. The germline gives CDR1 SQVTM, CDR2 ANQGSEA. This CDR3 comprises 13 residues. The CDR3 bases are TGCAGCGTTGAAGAGGTCGGGAAAGAGACCCAGTACTTC. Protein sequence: CSVEEVGKETQYF.

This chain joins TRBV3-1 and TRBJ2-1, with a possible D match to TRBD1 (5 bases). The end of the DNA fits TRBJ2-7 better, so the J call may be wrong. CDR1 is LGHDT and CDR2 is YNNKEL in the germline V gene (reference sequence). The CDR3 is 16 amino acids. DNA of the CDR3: TGTGCCAGCAGCCAAGATGGATCCAGGGTGGGTAACGAGCAGTACTTC. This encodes CASSQDGSRVGNEQYF.

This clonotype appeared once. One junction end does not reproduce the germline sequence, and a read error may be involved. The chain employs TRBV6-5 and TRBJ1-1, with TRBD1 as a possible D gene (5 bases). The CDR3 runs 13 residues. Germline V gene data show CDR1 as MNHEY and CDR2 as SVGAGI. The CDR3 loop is CASSYREGTEASF. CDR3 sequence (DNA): TGTGCCAGCAGTTACAGGGAAGGGACTGAAGCTTCCTTT.

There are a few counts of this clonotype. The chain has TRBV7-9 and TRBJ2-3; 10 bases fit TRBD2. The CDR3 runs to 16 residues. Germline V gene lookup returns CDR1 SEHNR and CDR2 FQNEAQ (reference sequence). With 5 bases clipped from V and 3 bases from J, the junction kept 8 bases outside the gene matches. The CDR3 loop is CASSHGGTSVTDTQYF. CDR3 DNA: TGTGCCAGCAGCCACGGCGGGACTAGCGTGACAGATACGCAGTATTTT. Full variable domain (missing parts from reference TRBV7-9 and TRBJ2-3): DTGVSQNPRHKITKRGQNVTFRCDPISEHNRLYWYRQTLGQGPEFLTYFQNEAQLEKSRLLSDRFSAERPKGSFSTLEIQRTEQGDSAMYLCASSHGGTSVTDTQYFGPGTRLTVL.

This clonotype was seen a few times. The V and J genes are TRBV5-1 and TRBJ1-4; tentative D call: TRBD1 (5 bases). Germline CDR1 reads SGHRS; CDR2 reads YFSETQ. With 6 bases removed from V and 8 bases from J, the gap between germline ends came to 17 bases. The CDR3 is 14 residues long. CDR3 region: CASTSEGRQEKLFF. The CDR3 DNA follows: TGCGCCAGCACCTCGGAGGGAAGACAGGAAAAACTGTTTTTT. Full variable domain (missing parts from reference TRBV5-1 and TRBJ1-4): KAGVTQTPRYLIKTRGQQVTLSCSPISGHRSVSWYQQTPGQGLQFLFEYFSETQRNKGNFPGRFSGRQFSNSRSEMNVSTLELGDSALYLCASTSEGRQEKLFFGSGTQLSVL.

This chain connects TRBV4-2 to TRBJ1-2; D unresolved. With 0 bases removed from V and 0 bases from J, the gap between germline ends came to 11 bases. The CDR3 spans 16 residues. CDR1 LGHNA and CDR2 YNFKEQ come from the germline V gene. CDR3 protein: CASSQELGPSNYGYTF. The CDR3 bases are TGTGCCAGCAGCCAAGAACTGGGCCCCTCTAACTATGGCTACACCTTC.

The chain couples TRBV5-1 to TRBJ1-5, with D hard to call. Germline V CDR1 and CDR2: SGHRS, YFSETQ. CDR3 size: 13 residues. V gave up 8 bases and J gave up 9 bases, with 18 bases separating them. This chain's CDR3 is CARKHGRIRPQHF. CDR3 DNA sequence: TGCGCCAGGAAACACGGACGGATTCGGCCCCAGCATTTT.

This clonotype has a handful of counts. The CDR3 DNA sequence: TGTGCCAGCAGCCCGGACTGGATTAAAGAGACCCAGTACTTC. Amino acid sequence: CASSPDWIKETQYF. The rearrangement links TRBV5-6 to TRBJ2-5, with TRBD2 as a possible D gene (5 bases). The CDR3 length is 14 residues. V lost 4 bases, J lost 3 bases, and 13 bases lay in between. Looked up from germline, CDR1 is SGHDT and CDR2 is YYEEEE.

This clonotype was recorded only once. The DNA for the CDR3 is TGTGCCACCAGTGATCCCACTAGCGGGAGTCCTGGCGGTGAGCAGTTCTTC. It codes for CATSDPTSGSPGGEQFF. The gene calls are TRBV24-1 and TRBJ2-1; TRBD2 matches at 11 bases. The length of the CDR3 is 17 residues. J was trimmed by 9 bases and V by 3 bases; bases with no gene match: 12. Germline V gene sequence: CDR1 KGHDR, CDR2 SFDVKD.

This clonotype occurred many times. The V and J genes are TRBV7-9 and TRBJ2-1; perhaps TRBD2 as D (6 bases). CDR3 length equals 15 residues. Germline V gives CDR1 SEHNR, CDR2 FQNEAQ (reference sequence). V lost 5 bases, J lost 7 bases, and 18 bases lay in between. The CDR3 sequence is CASSRETGAWNEQFF. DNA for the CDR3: TGTGCCAGCAGCCGGGAGACGGGAGCTTGGAATGAGCAGTTCTTC.

The CDR3 nucleotides are TGTGCCAGCATGGTAACCCGGGGGGGCACAGATACGCAGTATTTT. Translated: CASMVTRGGTDTQYF. V gene TRBV12-3 or TRBV12-4 combines with J gene TRBJ2-3; 7 bases agree with TRBD2. The V gene end was trimmed by 7 bases and the J gene end by 1 base; junction bases not matched to a gene: 8. The CDR3 runs 15 residues.

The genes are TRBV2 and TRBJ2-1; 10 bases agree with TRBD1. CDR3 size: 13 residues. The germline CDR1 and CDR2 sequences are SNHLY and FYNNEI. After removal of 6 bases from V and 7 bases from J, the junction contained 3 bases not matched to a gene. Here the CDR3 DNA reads TGTGCCAGCAGCGGGACAGGGGTAAATGAGCAGTTCTTC. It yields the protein CASSGTGVNEQFF. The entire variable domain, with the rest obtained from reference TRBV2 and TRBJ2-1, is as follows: EPEVTQTPSHQVTQMGQEVILRCVPISNHLYFYWYRQILGQKVEFLVSFYNNEISEKSEIFDDQFSVERPDGSNFTLKIRSTKLEDSAMYFCASSGTGVNEQFFGPGTRLTVL.

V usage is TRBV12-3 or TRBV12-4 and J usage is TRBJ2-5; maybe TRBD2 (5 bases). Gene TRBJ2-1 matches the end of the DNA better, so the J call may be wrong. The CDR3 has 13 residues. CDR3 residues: CASSLARAWEQFF. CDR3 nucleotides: TGTGCCAGCAGTTTAGCGAGGGCTTGGGAGCAGTTCTTC.

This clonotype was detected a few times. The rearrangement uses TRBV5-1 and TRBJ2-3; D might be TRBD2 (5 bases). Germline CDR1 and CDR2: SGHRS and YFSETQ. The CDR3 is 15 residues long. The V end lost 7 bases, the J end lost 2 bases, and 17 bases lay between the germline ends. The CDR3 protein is CASSRSGSITDTQYF. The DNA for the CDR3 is TGCGCCAGCTCTAGATCGGGATCTATCACAGATACGCAGTATTTT.

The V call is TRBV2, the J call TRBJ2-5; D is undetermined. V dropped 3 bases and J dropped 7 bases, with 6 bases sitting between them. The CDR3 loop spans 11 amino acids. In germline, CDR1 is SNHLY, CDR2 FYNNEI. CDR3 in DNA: TGTGCCAGCAGTGAGCGAGCGACCCAGTACTTC. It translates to CASSERATQYF.

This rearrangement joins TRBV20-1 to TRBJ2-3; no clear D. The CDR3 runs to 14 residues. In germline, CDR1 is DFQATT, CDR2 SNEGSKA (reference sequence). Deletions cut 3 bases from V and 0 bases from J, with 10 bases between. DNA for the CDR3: TGCAGTGCTAGTCCCCCGGGTAGCACAGATACGCAGTATTTT. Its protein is CSASPPGSTDTQYF.

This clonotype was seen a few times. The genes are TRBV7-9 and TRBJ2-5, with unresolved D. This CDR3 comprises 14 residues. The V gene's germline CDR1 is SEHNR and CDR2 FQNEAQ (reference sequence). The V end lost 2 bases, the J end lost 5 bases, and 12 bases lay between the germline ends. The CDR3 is CASSLSLGRETQYF. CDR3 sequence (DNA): TGTGCCAGCAGCTTAAGCCTGGGCAGGGAGACCCAGTACTTC.

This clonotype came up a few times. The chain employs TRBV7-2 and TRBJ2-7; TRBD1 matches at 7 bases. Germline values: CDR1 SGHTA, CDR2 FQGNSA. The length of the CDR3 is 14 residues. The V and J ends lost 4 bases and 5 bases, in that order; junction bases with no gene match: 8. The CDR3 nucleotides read TGTGCCAGCAGCTCCGACAGGGTCCGCCACGAGCAGTACTTC. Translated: CASSSDRVRHEQYF.

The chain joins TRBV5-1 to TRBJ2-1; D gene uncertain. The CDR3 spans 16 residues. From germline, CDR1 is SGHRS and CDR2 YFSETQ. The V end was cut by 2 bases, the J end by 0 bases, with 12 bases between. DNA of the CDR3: TGCGCCAGCAGCTTCCTGACTGGGATCTCCTACAATGAGCAGTTCTTC. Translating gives CASSFLTGISYNEQFF. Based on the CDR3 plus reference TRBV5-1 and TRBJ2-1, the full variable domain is KAGVTQTPRYLIKTRGQQVTLSCSPISGHRSVSWYQQTPGQGLQFLFEYFSETQRNKGNFPGRFSGRQFSNSRSEMNVSTLELGDSALYLCASSFLTGISYNEQFFGPGTRLTVL.

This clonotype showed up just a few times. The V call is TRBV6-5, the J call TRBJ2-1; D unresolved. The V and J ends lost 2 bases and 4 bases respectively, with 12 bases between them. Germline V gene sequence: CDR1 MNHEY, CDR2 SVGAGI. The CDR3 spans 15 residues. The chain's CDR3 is CASSYDTLTYNEQFF. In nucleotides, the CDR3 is TGTGCCAGCAGTTACGATACACTAACTTACAATGAGCAGTTCTTC.

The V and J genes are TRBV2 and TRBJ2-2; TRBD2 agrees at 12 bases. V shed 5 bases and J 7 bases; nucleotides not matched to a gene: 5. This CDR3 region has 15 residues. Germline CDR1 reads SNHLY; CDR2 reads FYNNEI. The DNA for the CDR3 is TGTGCCAGCAGTTCTAGCGGGGGGGCCATCGGGGAGCTGTTTTTT. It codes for CASSSSGGAIGELFF.

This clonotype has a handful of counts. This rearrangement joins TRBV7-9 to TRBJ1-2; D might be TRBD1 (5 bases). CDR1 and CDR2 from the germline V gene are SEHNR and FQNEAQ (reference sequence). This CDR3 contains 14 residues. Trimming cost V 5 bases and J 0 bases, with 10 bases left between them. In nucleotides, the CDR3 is TGTGCCAGCAGCGCCGGGACGGCTAACTATGGCTACACCTTC. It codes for CASSAGTANYGYTF.

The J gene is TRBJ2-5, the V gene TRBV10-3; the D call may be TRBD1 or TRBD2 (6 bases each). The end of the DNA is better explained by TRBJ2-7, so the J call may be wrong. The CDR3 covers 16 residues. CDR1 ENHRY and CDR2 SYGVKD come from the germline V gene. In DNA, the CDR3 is TGTGCCATCAGTGGAGGGGGGCAGACTCAGTCCTACGAGCAGTACTTC. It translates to CAISGGGQTQSYEQYF.